This TCR beta chain is drawn from a study of T-cell memory formation after mild COVID-19. Study at large: Among the donors, TCR clusters were largely specific to each donor.

TCRdb ran MiXCR on the 5' RACE reads and lists one entry per CDR3 protein. Among about 45,000 distinct CDR3 sequences listed, 7.3% were seen once. This clonotype was picked up a small number of times. CDR3 length: 13 residues. The germline gives CDR1 SGHRS, CDR2 YFSETQ. Trimming shortened V by 4 bases and J by 7 bases, and 9 bases separated the two germline ends. This receptor was obtained from a man younger than 35 who had mild COVID-19 (a few samples of this study predate the infection). Cell type and time point are not known. The genes are TRBV5-1 and TRBJ1-6; no clear D. The sequencing sample was made of PBMCs or a T cell subset sorted from them (not recorded which). The CDR3 bases are TGCGCCAGCAGCCAGATGGGGAATTCACCCCTCCACTTT. As protein: CASSQMGNSPLHF. Together with reference TRBV5-1 and TRBJ1-6, the CDR3 gives the full variable domain: KAGVTQTPRYLIKTRGQQVTLSCSPISGHRSVSWYQQTPGQGLQFLFEYFSETQRNKGNFPGRFSGRQFSNSRSEMNVSTLELGDSALYLCASSQMGNSPLHFGNGTRLTVT.